The clone carrying this TCR beta chain was seen only a few times. Its antigen is unknown. Sequence at one end of the junction differs from germline and may be a read error. The sample is drawn from a study of early T cells in non-severe SARS-CoV-2 infection. Study background: Whole-blood bulk RNA, unsorted, was sequenced, and chains were unpaired. Study-wide results and limits: VDJdb-based matching was biased toward anti-spike CD8 responses and missed private and CD4 specificities.

Attached unique molecular identifiers marked individual cDNA molecules. A single record per CDR3 protein comes from TCRdb applying MiXCR to the 5' RACE reads. This table holds 55,000 to 70,000 distinct CDR3 sequences, around 4.9% found once. CDR1 and CDR2 (germline): SGHTA, FQGNSA. This CDR3 has 13 amino acids. The rearrangement uses TRBV7-2 and TRBJ1-3; perhaps TRBD1 as D (6 bases). Sequenced input: whole blood. The receptor was derived from an adult who was a healthcare worker with PCR-confirmed SARS-CoV-2 infection or an uninfected control (not recorded which). Here the CDR3 DNA reads TGTGCCAGCAGCTTATTCCCTCGGACAGACCTTATTTTT. Translating gives CASSLFPRTDLIF.